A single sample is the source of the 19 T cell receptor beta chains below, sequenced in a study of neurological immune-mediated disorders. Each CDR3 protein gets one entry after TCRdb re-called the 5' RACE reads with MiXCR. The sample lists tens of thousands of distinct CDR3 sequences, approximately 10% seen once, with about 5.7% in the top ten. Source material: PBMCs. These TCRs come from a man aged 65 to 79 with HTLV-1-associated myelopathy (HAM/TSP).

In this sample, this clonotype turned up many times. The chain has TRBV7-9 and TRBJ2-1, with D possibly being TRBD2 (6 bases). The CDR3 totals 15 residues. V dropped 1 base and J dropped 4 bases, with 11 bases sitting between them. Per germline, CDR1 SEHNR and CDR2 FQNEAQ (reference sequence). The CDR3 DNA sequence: TGTGCCAGCAGCTTAGATTTTGGAGGGTACAATGAGCAGTTCTTC. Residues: CASSLDFGGYNEQFF.

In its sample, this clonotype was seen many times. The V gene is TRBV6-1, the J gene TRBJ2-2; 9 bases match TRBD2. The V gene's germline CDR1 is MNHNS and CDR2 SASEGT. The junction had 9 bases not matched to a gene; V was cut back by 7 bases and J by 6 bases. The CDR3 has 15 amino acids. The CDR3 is CASIAGLASPGELFF. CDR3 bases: TGTGCCAGCATCGCGGGACTAGCATCCCCCGGGGAGCTGTTTTTT.

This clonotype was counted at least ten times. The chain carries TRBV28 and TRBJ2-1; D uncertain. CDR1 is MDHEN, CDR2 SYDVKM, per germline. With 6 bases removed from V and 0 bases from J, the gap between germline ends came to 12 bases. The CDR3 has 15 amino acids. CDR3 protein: CASSRSPVSYNEQFF. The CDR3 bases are TGTGCCAGCAGCCGTTCCCCGGTCTCCTACAATGAGCAGTTCTTC.

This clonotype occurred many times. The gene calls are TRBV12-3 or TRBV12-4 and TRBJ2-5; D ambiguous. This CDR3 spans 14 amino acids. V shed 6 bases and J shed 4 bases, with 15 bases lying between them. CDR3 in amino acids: CASSFWRRAETQYF. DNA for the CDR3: TGTGCCAGCAGCTTTTGGAGACGGGCAGAGACCCAGTACTTC.

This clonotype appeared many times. The CDR3 DNA is TGTGCCAGCAGCTGGGACAGCACAGATACGCAGTATTTT. It yields the protein CASSWDSTDTQYF. J is TRBJ2-3 and V is TRBV7-9, with D possibly called TRBD1 or TRBD2 (5 bases each). Germline CDR1 is SEHNR and CDR2 is FQNEAQ (reference sequence). Trimming took 4 bases from V and 0 from J, leaving 5 bases between them. CDR3 length: 13 amino acids.

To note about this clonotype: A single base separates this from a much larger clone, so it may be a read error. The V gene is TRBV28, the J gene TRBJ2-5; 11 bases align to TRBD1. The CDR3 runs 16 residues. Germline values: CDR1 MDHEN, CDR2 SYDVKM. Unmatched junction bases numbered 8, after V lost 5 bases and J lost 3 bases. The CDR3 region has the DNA TGTGCCAGCAGTACCCCCGGGACAGGGGGAGAAGAGACCCAGTACTTC. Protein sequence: CASSTPGTGGEETQYF.

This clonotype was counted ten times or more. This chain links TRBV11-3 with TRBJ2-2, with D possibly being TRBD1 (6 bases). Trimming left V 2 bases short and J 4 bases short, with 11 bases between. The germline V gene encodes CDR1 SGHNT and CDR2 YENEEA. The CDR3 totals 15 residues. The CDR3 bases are TGTGCCAGCAGCTTAAGACAGGATGGCACCGGGGAGCTGTTTTTT. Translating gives CASSLRQDGTGELFF.

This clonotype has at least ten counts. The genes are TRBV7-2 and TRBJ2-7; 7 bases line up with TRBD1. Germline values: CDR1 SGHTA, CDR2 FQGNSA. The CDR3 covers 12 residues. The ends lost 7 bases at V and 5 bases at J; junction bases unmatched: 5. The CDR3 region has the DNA TGTGCCAGCACCCAGACAGGGAACGAGCAGTACTTC. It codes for CASTQTGNEQYF.

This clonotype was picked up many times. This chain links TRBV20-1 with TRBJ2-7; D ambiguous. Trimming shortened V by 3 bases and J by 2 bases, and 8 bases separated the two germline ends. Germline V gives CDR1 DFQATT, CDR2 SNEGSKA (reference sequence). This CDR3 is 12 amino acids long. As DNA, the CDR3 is TGCAGTGCTAGTCCCCTTACCTACGAGCAGTACTTC. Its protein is CSASPLTYEQYF.

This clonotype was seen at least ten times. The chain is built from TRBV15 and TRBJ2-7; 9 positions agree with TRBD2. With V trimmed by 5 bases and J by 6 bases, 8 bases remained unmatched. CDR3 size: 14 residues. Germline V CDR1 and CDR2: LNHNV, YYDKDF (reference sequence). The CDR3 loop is CATSPGTSFSEQYF. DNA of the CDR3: TGTGCCACCAGCCCCGGGACTAGCTTCAGCGAGCAGTACTTC.

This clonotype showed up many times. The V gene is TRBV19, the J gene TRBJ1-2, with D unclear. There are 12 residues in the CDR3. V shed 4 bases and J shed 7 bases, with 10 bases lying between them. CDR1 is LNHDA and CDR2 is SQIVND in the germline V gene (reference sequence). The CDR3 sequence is CASSNWDPGYTF. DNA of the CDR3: TGTGCCAGTAGTAACTGGGATCCTGGCTACACCTTC.

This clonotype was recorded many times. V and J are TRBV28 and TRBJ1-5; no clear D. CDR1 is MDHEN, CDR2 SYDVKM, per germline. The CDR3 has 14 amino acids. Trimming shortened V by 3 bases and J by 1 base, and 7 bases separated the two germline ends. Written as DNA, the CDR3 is TGTGCCAGCAGTTTGGGAGAGAGCAATCAGCCCCAGCATTTT. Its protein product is CASSLGESNQPQHF.

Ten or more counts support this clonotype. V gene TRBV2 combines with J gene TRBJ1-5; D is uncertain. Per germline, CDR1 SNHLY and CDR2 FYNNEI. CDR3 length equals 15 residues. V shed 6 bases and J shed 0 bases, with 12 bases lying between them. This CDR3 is CASRPELHSNQPQHF. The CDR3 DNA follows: TGTGCCAGCAGGCCGGAGTTACATAGCAATCAGCCCCAGCATTTT.

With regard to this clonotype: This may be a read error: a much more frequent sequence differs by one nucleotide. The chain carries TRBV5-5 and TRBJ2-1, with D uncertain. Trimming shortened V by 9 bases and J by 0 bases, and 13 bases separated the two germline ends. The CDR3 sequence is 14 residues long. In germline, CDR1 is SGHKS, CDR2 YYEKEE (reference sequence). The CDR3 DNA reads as TGTGCCACCTCAATACTGGCCTCCTACAATGAGCAGTTCTTC. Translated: CATSILASYNEQFF.

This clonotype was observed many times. The CDR3, as DNA: TGCAGTGCTTTTTTAGCAGCCGTGAACACCGGGGAGCTGTTTTTT. It encodes CSAFLAAVNTGELFF. The V and J genes are TRBV20-1 and TRBJ2-2; D unclear. This CDR3 contains 15 residues. V lost 5 bases, J lost 1 base, and 14 bases lay in between. CDR1 is DFQATT and CDR2 is SNEGSKA in the germline V gene (reference sequence).

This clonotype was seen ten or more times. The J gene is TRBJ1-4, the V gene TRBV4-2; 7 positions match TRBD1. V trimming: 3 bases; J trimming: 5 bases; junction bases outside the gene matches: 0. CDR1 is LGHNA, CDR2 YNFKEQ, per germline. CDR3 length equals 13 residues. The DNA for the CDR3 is TGTGCCAGCAGCCAGGACAGGAATGAAAAACTGTTTTTT. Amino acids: CASSQDRNEKLFF.

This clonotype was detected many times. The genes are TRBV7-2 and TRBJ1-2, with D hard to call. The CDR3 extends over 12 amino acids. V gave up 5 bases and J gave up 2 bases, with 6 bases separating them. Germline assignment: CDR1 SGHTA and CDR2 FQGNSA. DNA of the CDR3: TGTGCCAGCAGCGCCCTGAACTATGGCTACACCTTC. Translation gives CASSALNYGYTF.

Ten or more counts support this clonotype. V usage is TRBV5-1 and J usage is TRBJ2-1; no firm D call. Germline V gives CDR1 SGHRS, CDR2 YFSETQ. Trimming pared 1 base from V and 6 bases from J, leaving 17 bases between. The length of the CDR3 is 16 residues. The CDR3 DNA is TGCGCCAGCAGCTTGAGCACGGTCAGTAGAGTCAATGAGCAGTTCTTC. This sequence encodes CASSLSTVSRVNEQFF.

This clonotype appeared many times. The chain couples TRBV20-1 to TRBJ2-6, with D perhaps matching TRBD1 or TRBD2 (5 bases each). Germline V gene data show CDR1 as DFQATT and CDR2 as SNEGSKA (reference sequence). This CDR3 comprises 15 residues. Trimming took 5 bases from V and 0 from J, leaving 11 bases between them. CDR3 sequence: CSALEGSSGANVLTF. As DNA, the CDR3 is TGCAGTGCTCTCGAGGGGAGCTCTGGGGCCAACGTCCTGACTTTC.